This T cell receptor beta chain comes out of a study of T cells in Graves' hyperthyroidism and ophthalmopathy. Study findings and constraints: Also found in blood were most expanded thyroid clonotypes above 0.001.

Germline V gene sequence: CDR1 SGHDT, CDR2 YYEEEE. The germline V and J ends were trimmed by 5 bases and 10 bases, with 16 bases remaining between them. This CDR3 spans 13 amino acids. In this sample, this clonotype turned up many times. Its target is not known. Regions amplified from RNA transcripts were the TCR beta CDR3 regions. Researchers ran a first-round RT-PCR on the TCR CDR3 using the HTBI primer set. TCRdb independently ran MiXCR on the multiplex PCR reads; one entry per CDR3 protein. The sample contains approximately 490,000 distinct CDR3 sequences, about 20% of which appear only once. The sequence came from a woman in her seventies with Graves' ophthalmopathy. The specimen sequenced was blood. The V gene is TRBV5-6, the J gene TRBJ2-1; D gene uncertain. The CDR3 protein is CASSGRFNGEQFF. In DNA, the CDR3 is TGTGCCAGCAGTGGGCGGTTTAACGGGGAGCAGTTCTTC.